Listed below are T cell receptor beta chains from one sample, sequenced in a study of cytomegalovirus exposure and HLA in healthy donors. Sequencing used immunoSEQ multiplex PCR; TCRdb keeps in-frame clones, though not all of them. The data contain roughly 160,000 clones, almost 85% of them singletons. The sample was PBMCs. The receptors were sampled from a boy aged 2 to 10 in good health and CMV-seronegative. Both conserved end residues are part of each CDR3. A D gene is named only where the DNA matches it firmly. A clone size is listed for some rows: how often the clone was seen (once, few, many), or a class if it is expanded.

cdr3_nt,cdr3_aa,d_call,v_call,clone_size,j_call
TGTGCCAGCAGCTTACCCGCCAGGGCTGGCTATGGCTACACCTTC,CASSLPARAGYGYTF,NA,TRBV7-2,NA,TRBJ1-2
TGTGCCAGCAGGACCGACAGCCTTTTCTACGAGCAGTACTTC,CASRTDSLFYEQYF,NA,TRBV28,NA,TRBJ2-7
TGTGCCAGCAGTTCCAGACAGGGTGAGGAGGAAAAACTGTTTTTT,CASSSRQGEEEKLFF,TRBD1,TRBV27,few,TRBJ1-4
TGTGCCAGCGGCCGTCCGGGGGATCGGGTTTTCTTT,CASGRPGDRVFF,NA,TRBV27,NA,TRBJ1-1
TGTGCCAGCAGCTCCAGACTAGCGGGAGGTGCAGATACGCAGTATTTT,CASSSRLAGGADTQYF,TRBD2,TRBV5-6,NA,TRBJ2-3
TGTGCCAGCAGTGAACAGGGGCTAGCGGGAGGAACAGATACGCAGTATTTT,CASSEQGLAGGTDTQYF,TRBD2,TRBV6-1,NA,TRBJ2-3
TGTGCCATCAGTGGCTTACGTGGTGAGAATGAGCAGTTCTTC,CAISGLRGENEQFF,NA,TRBV10-3,few,TRBJ2-1
TGTGCCAGCAGCCAATGGTCCGGGGGAGAGACCCAGTACTTC,CASSQWSGGETQYF,NA,TRBV14,NA,TRBJ2-5
TGTGCCAGGAGACAGGGTTTGCGAAACACCATATATTTT,CARRQGLRNTIYF,TRBD1,TRBV2,NA,TRBJ1-3
TGTGCCAGCAGTAAGGGGCGCACCGGGGAGCTGTTTTTT,CASSKGRTGELFF,NA,TRBV7-3,NA,TRBJ2-2
TGTGCCAGTAGTATAAGGCCAGGGTGGAGCAATCAGCCCCAGCATTTT,CASSIRPGWSNQPQHF,NA,TRBV19,NA,TRBJ1-5
TGTGCCACCAGCAGAGATGACAGGCTCTACGAGCAGTACTTC,CATSRDDRLYEQYF,NA,TRBV15,NA,TRBJ2-7
TGTGCCAGCAGTTTCACTCCGTCCTACGAGCAGTACTTC,CASSFTPSYEQYF,NA,TRBV27,NA,TRBJ2-7
TGTGCCAGCAGTGAGGGGACAAATAGCAATCAGCCCCAGCATTTT,CASSEGTNSNQPQHF,NA,TRBV6-1,NA,TRBJ1-5
TGTGCCAGCACCCGGGACAGACACTACGAGCAGTACTTC,CASTRDRHYEQYF,TRBD1,TRBV6-1,NA,TRBJ2-7
TGTGCCAGCAGTTCCCTCGGGCGGGGTCAAGAGACCCAGTACTTC,CASSSLGRGQETQYF,NA,TRBV27,NA,TRBJ2-5
TGTGCCAGTAGTATAGACGACAGGGGATACGAGCAGTACTTC,CASSIDDRGYEQYF,TRBD1,TRBV19,NA,TRBJ2-7
TGCGCCAGCAGTCAATCGGGGGGACAGCAGTACTTC,CASSQSGGQQYF,NA,TRBV23-1,NA,TRBJ2-7
TGTGCCAGCAGCTTAGAGGGGTCAGTTCAGAACCCCTCCTACGAGCAGTACTTC,CASSLEGSVQNPSYEQYF,NA,TRBV7-8,NA,TRBJ2-7
TGTGCCAGCAGTCTCCTAGCGAGCTCCTACAATGAGCAGTTCTTC,CASSLLASSYNEQFF,NA,TRBV6-5,NA,TRBJ2-1
TGCGCCAGCAGCCAACGGGACTCCCACTCCTACGAGCAGTACTTC,CASSQRDSHSYEQYF,NA,TRBV4-1,NA,TRBJ2-7
TGTGCCAGCAGCCCCTCCCCGGGACTAGCGGGACAAGAGACCCAGTACTTC,CASSPSPGLAGQETQYF,TRBD2,TRBV11-2,once,TRBJ2-5
TGTGCCAGCGCGTCGGGGGGCGACGACGAGCAGTACTTC,CASASGGDDEQYF,NA,TRBV2,NA,TRBJ2-7
TGTGCCTGGAGTGTACTAACACTTGAGCAGTACTTC,CAWSVLTLEQYF,NA,TRBV30,NA,TRBJ2-7
TGTGCCACCTCGGCCGACAGGGACAATCAGCCCCAGCATTTT,CATSADRDNQPQHF,TRBD1,TRBV15,NA,TRBJ1-5
TGTGCCAGTAGGACGCTACAGGGGGGATATGAAAAACTGTTTTTT,CASRTLQGGYEKLFF,TRBD1,TRBV19,few,TRBJ1-4
TGTGCCAGCAGCTTTCCGGGACTAGCGGGACACACCGGGGAGCTGTTTTTT,CASSFPGLAGHTGELFF,TRBD2,TRBV7-3,NA,TRBJ2-2
TGTGCCAGCAGTGAAGGCGGCAGTTCGGAAAGCAATCAGCCCCAGCATTTT,CASSEGGSSESNQPQHF,NA,TRBV2,NA,TRBJ1-5
TGTGCCAGCAGCTTCCCGGACAGAACCTACGAGCAGTACTTC,CASSFPDRTYEQYF,NA,TRBV6-6,NA,TRBJ2-7
TGCGCCAGCAGCTTGGAGACAGGGATGAACACTGAAGCTTTCTTT,CASSLETGMNTEAFF,TRBD1,TRBV5-1,NA,TRBJ1-1
TGTGCCAGCAGCCTAGATTTATCCTCCTACGAGCAGTACTTC,CASSLDLSSYEQYF,NA,TRBV7-9,NA,TRBJ2-7
TGTGCCAGCAGCGAAAACAGGCAAACGAACACTGAAGCTTTCTTT,CASSENRQTNTEAFF,NA,TRBV5-5,NA,TRBJ1-1
TGTGCCAGCAGGAGGGCAGAGACCCAGTACTTC,CASRRAETQYF,NA,TRBV6-1,NA,TRBJ2-5
TGTGCCAGCAGTGACCATCCCGAGCAGTACTTC,CASSDHPEQYF,NA,TRBV6-1,NA,TRBJ2-7
TGCGCCAGCAGCCAAGATTTACAGGGAACCTACAATGAGCAGTTCTTC,CASSQDLQGTYNEQFF,NA,TRBV4-1,NA,TRBJ2-1
TGTGCCAGCAGCTTGGGACTAGCGGGAGACAATCAAGAGACCCAGTACTTC,CASSLGLAGDNQETQYF,TRBD2,TRBV7-6,once,TRBJ2-5